The rows below give T cell receptor beta chains drawn from one sample of a study of shared clonotypes between healthy human individuals. Measured with immunoSEQ multiplex PCR; TCRdb has only the in-frame clones, and not every one. In the table there are some 500,000 clones, 79% of which are singletons. The sample consisted of PBMCs. The receptors here all came from a woman aged 40-49 years in good health. Some clones in this sample may be carry-over from other donors' samples. Both conserved end residues are part of each CDR3. D genes are given only for firm matches. Part of the rows lack a size; the others show once, few, many or a class for expanded clones.

D	V	length	size	J	CDR3	DNA
.	TRBV5-6	15	.	TRBJ2-1	CASSFGGTSPNEQFF	TGTGCCAGCAGCTTTGGAGGGACATCGCCCAATGAGCAGTTCTTC
.	TRBV9	14	.	TRBJ2-1	CASSGGPRALGLFF	TGTGCCAGCAGCGGAGGACCGAGGGCCCTTGGGCTGTTCTTC
.	TRBV19	16	.	TRBJ2-1	CASSILQGSGIDEQFF	TGTGCCAGTAGTATACTCCAGGGGTCTGGTATTGATGAGCAGTTCTTC
.	TRBV19	13	few	TRBJ2-7	CASSMRGTYEQYF	TGTGCCAGTAGTATGCGGGGTACCTACGAGCAGTACTTC
.	TRBV7-9	16	.	TRBJ2-7	CASSPSGGGGSYEQYF	TGTGCCAGCAGCCCTTCCGGGGGCGGGGGCTCCTACGAGCAGTACTTC
TRBD2	TRBV28	15	.	TRBJ2-1	CASSPLAGGYNEQFF	TGTGCCAGCAGCCCTCTAGCGGGAGGGTACAATGAGCAGTTCTTC
.	TRBV6-1	15	.	TRBJ2-1	CASSPHASSYNEQFF	TGTGCCAGCAGCCCACATGCGAGCTCCTACAATGAGCAGTTCTTC
TRBD2	TRBV9	15	.	TRBJ2-1	CASSVEAGEIYEQFF	TGTGCCAGCAGCGTAGAAGCGGGAGAGATTTATGAGCAGTTCTTC
.	TRBV6-6	14	.	TRBJ1-6	CASRLRTEISPLHF	TGTGCCAGCAGACTAAGGACAGAAATTTCACCCCTCCACTTT
TRBD1	TRBV28	15	.	TRBJ2-6	CASSTTGAGANVLTF	TGTGCCAGCAGCACCACAGGGGCTGGGGCCAACGTCCTGACTTTC
.	TRBV19	14	.	TRBJ2-2	CASLGTINTGELFF	TGTGCCAGTCTAGGGACAATCAACACCGGGGAGCTGTTTTTT
.	TRBV5-4	12	.	TRBJ2-1	CASSLVNNEQFF	TGTGCCAGCAGCTTGGTCAACAATGAGCAGTTCTTC
TRBD2	TRBV4-2	17	.	TRBJ2-2	CASSQGRAGGFAGELFF	TGTGCCAGCAGCCAAGGGAGAGCGGGAGGATTTGCCGGGGAGCTGTTTTTT
.	TRBV6-6	12	.	TRBJ2-5	CASSGGLREQYF	TGTGCCAGCAGTGGGGGTCTCCGGGAGCAGTACTTC
.	TRBV21-1	13	.	TRBJ1-1	CASSNSRGHEAFF	TGTGCCAGCAGCAACAGCAGGGGGCATGAAGCTTTCTTT
TRBD1	TRBV2	17	.	TRBJ1-2	CASNYRPTQGANYGYTF	TGTGCCAGCAACTACCGCCCGACACAGGGGGCTAACTATGGCTACACCTTC